This TCR beta chain was obtained from a study of blood T cell repertoires in COVID-19. Assay: immunoSEQ multiplex PCR; the TCRdb copy retains only in-frame clones and omits some. The sample yields some 70,000 clones, around nine tenths seen once. The sample consisted of peripheral blood. The clonotype comes from a middle-aged man with COVID-19, enrolled during active disease.

CDR3 amino acids: CASSQGGNEKLFF. The CDR3 DNA follows: TGCGCCAGCAGCCAGGGAGGGAATGAAAAACTGTTTTTT. The chain combines TRBV5-1 with TRBJ1-4; TRBD1 is a possible D gene (5 bases). This CDR3 is 13 amino acids long. Deletions cut 4 bases from V and 5 bases from J, with 9 bases between. From germline, CDR1 is SGHRS and CDR2 YFSETQ. Drawing the rest from reference TRBV5-1 and TRBJ1-4, the complete variable domain is KAGVTQTPRYLIKTRGQQVTLSCSPISGHRSVSWYQQTPGQGLQFLFEYFSETQRNKGNFPGRFSGRQFSNSRSEMNVSTLELGDSALYLCASSQGGNEKLFFGSGTQLSVL.